These T cell receptor beta chains were read from a single sample in a study of blood T cell dynamics during melanoma immunotherapy. Using immunoSEQ multiplex PCR, the repertoire was profiled, and TCRdb retains in-frame clones only, with some absent. The profile shows roughly 10,000 clones, roughly nine tenths of them singletons. Sample: blood, taken from a patient treated with checkpoint blockade. These receptors were obtained from a human donor with melanoma. Each CDR3 is given with its conserved first and last residue. The D gene is left open where the match is weak. Not all rows give a size; the values are once, few, many and, for expanded clones, a class.

clone_size j_call v_call cdr3_length d_call cdr3_aa cdr3_nt
few TRBJ1-2 TRBV2 11 - CASVLGNGYTF TGTGCCAGCGTATTAGGGAATGGCTACACCTTC
- TRBJ2-7 TRBV19 15 - CASSFSYGRSYEQYF TGTGCCAGTAGTTTCTCGTATGGCAGGAGCTACGAGCAGTACTTC
- TRBJ2-1 TRBV11-2 16 - CASSSPSGSSYNEQFF TGTGCCAGCAGCTCACCCAGCGGTAGCTCCTACAATGAGCAGTTCTTC
- TRBJ1-1 TRBV19 14 - CASSSLGGNTEAFF TGTGCCAGTAGTTCACTGGGCGGAAACACTGAAGCTTTCTTT
once TRBJ1-4 TRBV4-1 18 TRBD1 CASSQEIPQGMTNEKLFF TGCGCCAGCAGCCAAGAAATCCCACAGGGGATGACTAATGAAAAACTGTTTTTT
- TRBJ2-7 TRBV18 15 - CASSPPGRSFNEQYF TGTGCCAGCTCACCCCCGGGTCGCAGCTTCAACGAGCAGTACTTC
- TRBJ2-7 TRBV5-4 14 TRBD1 CASSLDGTGYEQYF TGTGCCAGCAGCTTGGACGGGACAGGCTACGAGCAGTACTTC
- TRBJ1-1 TRBV5-1 16 - CASSLGGTSLSTEAFF TGCGCCAGCAGCTTGGGTGGGACCTCCCTGAGCACTGAAGCTTTCTTT
once TRBJ2-7 TRBV4-1 19 TRBD1 CASSQTHNPGQRSSYEQYF TGCGCCAGCAGCCAAACACATAACCCGGGACAGAGAAGCTCCTACGAGCAGTACTTC
once TRBJ2-1 TRBV11-2 16 - CASSSIRGPLYNEQFF TGTGCCAGCAGCTCCATAAGGGGACCGTTGTACAATGAGCAGTTCTTC
once TRBJ1-3 TRBV7-9 15 - CASSLETGGGNTIYF TGTGCCAGCAGCTTAGAGACTGGTGGGGGAAACACCATATATTTT
- TRBJ2-7 TRBV13 15 TRBD1 CASSLKGQGPYEQYF TGTGCCAGCAGCTTAAAAGGACAGGGACCCTACGAGCAGTACTTC
- TRBJ1-2 TRBV19 16 - CASSILVMDSNYGYTF TGTGCCAGTAGTATCCTCGTAATGGATTCTAACTATGGCTACACCTTC
- TRBJ2-3 TRBV7-6 18 TRBD2 CASSIGTSGYFSTDTQYF TGTGCCAGCAGCATAGGGACTAGCGGTTACTTTAGCACAGATACGCAGTATTTT
once TRBJ2-1 TRBV29-1 13 TRBD2 CSVVAAGVREQFF TGCAGCGTTGTTGCTGCGGGAGTCAGAGAGCAGTTCTTC
once TRBJ2-5 TRBV6-6 14 - CASRTAGNQETQYF TGTGCCAGCAGAACAGCGGGTAACCAAGAGACCCAGTACTTC
- TRBJ1-1 TRBV11-2 15 - CASSLNHQPNTEAFF TGTGCCAGCAGCTTAAACCACCAGCCGAACACTGAAGCTTTCTTT
- TRBJ1-1 TRBV10-1 13 - CASSESGQYKAFF TGCGCCAGCAGTGAGTCTGGGCAGTACAAAGCTTTCTTT
once TRBJ1-1 TRBV7-9 13 - CASSPAGTTSAFF TGTGCCAGCAGCCCGGCCGGGACGACGTCAGCTTTCTTT
once TRBJ1-5 TRBV11-3 16 - CASSSTGPYSNQPQHF TGTGCCAGCTCGTCAACAGGGCCCTATAGCAATCAGCCCCAGCATTTT
- TRBJ2-7 TRBV19 16 TRBD2 CASSALAGDLSYEQYF TGTGCCAGTAGTGCCTTAGCGGGAGACCTCTCCTACGAGCAGTACTTC
few TRBJ1-2 TRBV6-6 13 - CASSNGLTWGYTF TGTGCCAGCAGCAACGGACTAACCTGGGGCTACACCTTC
- TRBJ2-3 TRBV19 13 - CASSMADTDTQYF TGTGCCAGTAGTATGGCAGACACAGATACGCAGTATTTT
few TRBJ1-1 TRBV7-9 11 - CASTGDTEAFF TGTGCCAGCACAGGAGACACTGAAGCTTTCTTT